The 30 T cell receptor beta chains below were found in one sample sequenced in a study of patients and donors after allogeneic stem cell transplantation. TCRdb re-called the RT-PCR reads through MiXCR, storing one row per CDR3 protein. The sample shows tens of thousands of distinct CDR3 sequences, over 25% of them seen only once. The sequenced material came from blood, either unsorted or a sorted T cell fraction (not recorded which). These receptor sequences come from a human donor who was either an allogeneic HSCT recipient or a stem cell or donor lymphocyte infusion donor (not recorded which). It is not recorded whose cells these are; they may come from a transplant donor.

The CDR3 DNA follows: TGCAGTGCACGAACCGGGTTCGGGGAGCTGTTTTTT. Translated, it gives CSARTGFGELFF. V gene TRBV20-1 combines with J gene TRBJ2-2; D is undetermined. The V end lost 6 bases, the J end lost 7 bases, and 12 bases lay between the germline ends. CDR3 length: 12 amino acids. Germline loops: CDR1 DFQATT, CDR2 SNEGSKA (reference sequence).

This chain uses TRBV12-3 or TRBV12-4 with TRBJ1-5, with D tentatively TRBD1 (5 bases). This CDR3 is built from 19 residues. With 6 bases removed from V and 0 bases from J, the gap between germline ends came to 24 bases. In DNA form, the CDR3 reads TGTGCCAGCAGCTATATAAATAAGGGGTTCCTGCTTAGCAATCAGCCCCAGCATTTT. Its protein product is CASSYINKGFLLSNQPQHF.

The rearrangement uses TRBV5-1 and TRBJ2-2; D is perhaps TRBD1 or TRBD2 (5 bases each). Per germline, CDR1 SGHRS and CDR2 YFSETQ. CDR3 length: 14 residues. Trimming shortened V by 4 bases and J by 4 bases, and 11 bases separated the two germline ends. The CDR3: CASSPGAGTGELFF. The DNA for the CDR3 is TGCGCCAGCAGCCCTGGGGCGGGCACCGGGGAGCTGTTTTTT.

The V call is TRBV12-3 or TRBV12-4, the J call TRBJ2-4; D possibly corresponds to TRBD2 (5 bases). Trimming stripped 4 bases from V and 1 base from J, with 11 bases between. The CDR3 covers 15 residues. The CDR3 sequence: CASSSFGEAKNIQYF. In DNA form, the CDR3 reads TGTGCCAGCAGTTCCTTCGGGGAGGCCAAAAACATTCAGTACTTC.

In this sample, this clonotype turned up many times. This sequence joins TRBV12-3 or TRBV12-4 and TRBJ1-2; D gene uncertain. V was clipped by 1 base and J by 5 bases, with 14 bases between them. The CDR3 is 15 residues long. CDR3 sequence (DNA): TGTGCCAGCAGTTTAGTTGGGCTTGTGAAGTATGGCTACACCTTC. It is translated as CASSLVGLVKYGYTF.

The gene calls are TRBV29-1 and TRBJ1-1; D not resolved. This CDR3 has 14 amino acids. Germline CDR1 reads SQVTM; CDR2 reads ANQGSEA. V lost 2 bases and J lost 0, with 10 bases in between. CDR3 region: CSVEPTLLNTEAFF. In DNA form, the CDR3 reads TGCAGCGTTGAACCAACACTCTTGAACACTGAAGCTTTCTTT.

This clonotype was picked up a small number of times. The chain combines TRBV12-3 or TRBV12-4 with TRBJ2-7; perhaps TRBD1 as D (6 bases). The CDR3 has 15 residues. V lost 6 bases to trimming and J lost 3 bases, with 18 bases between them. CDR3 residues: CASSYESGTFYEQYF. The CDR3 DNA is TGTGCCAGCAGCTACGAATCCGGGACATTCTACGAGCAGTACTTC.

The chain links TRBV28 to TRBJ1-2; D is ambiguous. The V gene's germline CDR1 is MDHEN and CDR2 SYDVKM. This CDR3 is 12 amino acids long. Between the trimmed V and J ends, which lost 3 bases and 5 bases, there was a span of 7 bases. CDR3 nucleotide sequence: TGTGCCAGCAGTTTTAAGGAGTATGGCTACACCTTC. This gives the protein CASSFKEYGYTF.

This sequence joins TRBV28 and TRBJ2-2, with 9 bases aligning to TRBD2. This CDR3 contains 15 residues. The germline V gene encodes CDR1 MDHEN and CDR2 SYDVKM. V shed 6 bases and J 0 bases; nucleotides not matched to a gene: 2. CDR3 residues: CASRTSGANTGELFF. The CDR3 coding sequence is TGTGCCAGCAGGACTAGCGGAGCGAACACCGGGGAGCTGTTTTTT.

V usage is TRBV4-3 and J usage is TRBJ2-7; tentatively, D is TRBD1 (6 bases). CDR1 LGHNA and CDR2 YSLEER come from the germline V gene. The CDR3 contains 13 residues. V was cut by 1 base and J by 4 bases, with 8 bases left in between. In DNA form, the CDR3 reads TGCGCCAGCAGCCAAGTCAGGGGATACGAGCAGTACTTC. As protein: CASSQVRGYEQYF.

The rearrangement joins TRBV24-1 to TRBJ2-1; 7 positions agree with TRBD1. The V gene's germline CDR1 is KGHDR and CDR2 SFDVKD. The CDR3 extends over 14 amino acids. Germline trimming cut 4 bases from V and 4 bases from J; bases unmatched to any gene: 3. The CDR3 spells CATSERTGYNEQFF. The CDR3 nucleotides read TGTGCCACCAGTGAAAGGACAGGTTACAATGAGCAGTTCTTC.

This chain links TRBV12-3 or TRBV12-4 with TRBJ2-7; 9 nucleotides match TRBD1. The J segment lost 2 bases and the V segment lost 2 bases, leaving 7 bases of the junction unmatched. This CDR3 has 16 residues. CDR3 in amino acids: CASSLTGTGFPYEQYF. CDR3 sequence (DNA): TGTGCCAGCAGTTTAACCGGGACAGGGTTCCCCTACGAGCAGTACTTC.

Many counts were recorded for this clonotype. The chain links TRBV28 to TRBJ1-3; a possible D gene is TRBD1 (5 bases). The germline gives CDR1 MDHEN, CDR2 SYDVKM. V lost 1 base, J lost 8 bases, and 9 bases lay in between. The CDR3 covers 13 residues. CDR3 DNA: TGTGCCAGCAGTTTATTGGGGGTCGACACCATATATTTT. Protein sequence: CASSLLGVDTIYF.

This clonotype has only a few counts. The J gene is TRBJ2-5, the V gene TRBV7-2; a weak D match, TRBD2 (6 bases). V shed 7 bases and J shed 1 base, with 10 bases lying between them. CDR3 size: 13 residues. The germline gives CDR1 SGHTA, CDR2 FQGNSA. The CDR3 loop reads CASTPGVQETQYF. CDR3 nucleotides: TGTGCCAGCACCCCGGGGGTCCAAGAGACCCAGTACTTC.

In its sample, this clonotype was seen a few times. V gene TRBV4-3 combines with J gene TRBJ2-7; D not resolved. The ends were cut back, 1 base at V and 3 bases at J, with 10 bases in the middle. CDR1 and CDR2 (germline): LGHNA, YSLEER. This CDR3 has 14 amino acids. CDR3 sequence (DNA): TGCGCCAGCAGCCAAGGTTCGGCTAGCTACGAGCAGTACTTC. It yields the protein CASSQGSASYEQYF.

This chain connects TRBV10-3 to TRBJ2-7; 7 nucleotides align to TRBD1. CDR3 length equals 12 residues. V shed 7 bases, J shed 7 bases, and the junction held 7 bases outside the gene matches. Looked up from germline, CDR1 is ENHRY and CDR2 is SYGVKD. The CDR3 sequence: CAITPGQQEQYF. CDR3 nucleotide sequence: TGTGCCATCACTCCGGGACAGCAAGAGCAGTACTTC.

There are a few counts of this clonotype. The DNA for the CDR3 is TGCAGTGCTAGAGGCGACCCTACCCGGGAAAAACTGTTTTTT. As protein: CSARGDPTREKLFF. The gene calls are TRBV20-1 and TRBJ1-4, with no clear D. Germline V gene sequence: CDR1 DFQATT, CDR2 SNEGSKA (reference sequence). Trimming took 1 base from V and 8 from J, leaving 14 bases between them. The CDR3 runs 14 residues.

This rearrangement joins TRBV28 to TRBJ2-7, with D hard to call. CDR3 size: 12 residues. V was shortened by 0 bases and J by 5 bases, with 5 bases between the two germline ends. Germline V gene lookup returns CDR1 MDHEN and CDR2 SYDVKM. The CDR3 reads CASSLWFNEQYF. The CDR3, as DNA: TGTGCCAGCAGTTTATGGTTCAACGAGCAGTACTTC.

V usage is TRBV6-6 and J usage is TRBJ1-5; tentative D call: TRBD1 (5 bases). From germline, CDR1 is MNHNY and CDR2 SVGAGI (reference sequence). This CDR3 is 13 amino acids long. Trimming left V 10 bases short and J 0 bases short, with 10 bases between. The CDR3 loop reads CATRDSSNQPQHF. The CDR3 DNA follows: TGTGCCACGAGGGACTCTAGCAATCAGCCCCAGCATTTT.

The V call is TRBV24-1, the J call TRBJ2-5; possibly TRBD1 for D (5 bases). With 7 bases removed from V and 5 bases from J, the gap between germline ends came to 10 bases. Germline-derived CDR1 and CDR2 are KGHDR and SFDVKD. There are 12 residues in the CDR3. Written as DNA, the CDR3 is TGTGCCACCAGAGGGGATGGCGAGACCCAGTACTTC. It codes for CATRGDGETQYF.

The V and J genes are TRBV13 and TRBJ2-1, with D perhaps TRBD2 (5 bases). Germline CDR1 and CDR2: PRHDT and FYEKMQ (reference sequence). This CDR3 is built from 14 residues. V gave up 0 bases and J gave up 3 bases, with 6 bases separating them. The CDR3 DNA reads as TGTGCCAGCAGCTTAGGCCGGGGCTACAATGAGCAGTTCTTC. Protein: CASSLGRGYNEQFF.

V gene TRBV12-5 combines with J gene TRBJ2-1; perhaps TRBD2 as D (7 bases). Germline V CDR1 and CDR2: LGHNT, FRNRAP. The CDR3 contains 14 residues. V lost 6 bases, J lost 7 bases, and 16 bases lay in between. The CDR3 region has the DNA TGTGCTAGTGGCACAACAGGGAGGGGGAATGAGCAGTTCTTC. Protein product: CASGTTGRGNEQFF.

This clonotype was picked up a small number of times. The CDR3 loop reads CAISKLAVGTDTQYF. The DNA for the CDR3 is TGTGCCATCAGTAAACTAGCGGTGGGGACAGATACGCAGTATTTT. The chain couples TRBV10-3 to TRBJ2-3, with 8 bases aligning to TRBD2. Per the germline V gene, CDR1 is ENHRY and CDR2 is SYGVKD. The CDR3 length is 15 residues. V shed 5 bases and J 3 bases; nucleotides not matched to a gene: 7.

This clonotype was observed once. V and J are TRBV25-1 and TRBJ2-7; D gene uncertain. Germline V gene lookup returns CDR1 MGHDK and CDR2 SYGVNS. The ends were cut back, 3 bases at V and 0 bases at J, with 12 bases in the middle. The CDR3 is 15 amino acids. In DNA, the CDR3 is TGTGCCAGCAGTGACCCGCAGTCGTTCTCCTACGAGCAGTACTTC. Protein sequence: CASSDPQSFSYEQYF.

This clonotype has more than one count but fewer than ten. CDR3 nucleotide sequence: TGTGCCAGCAAGAACAGTGCAACTAATGAAAAACTGTTTTTT. Its protein product is CASKNSATNEKLFF. The chain carries TRBV6-5 and TRBJ1-4; D is unresolved. V was cut by 7 bases and J by 0 bases, with 9 bases left in between. The length of the CDR3 is 14 residues. Looked up from germline, CDR1 is MNHEY and CDR2 is SVGAGI.

In its sample, this clonotype was seen many times. V usage is TRBV20-1 and J usage is TRBJ2-1; TRBD1 or TRBD2 may be the D gene (5 bases each). The V gene lost 8 bases and the J gene lost 3 bases, with 17 bases spanning the gap. The V gene's germline CDR1 is DFQATT and CDR2 SNEGSKA (reference sequence). CDR3 length equals 14 residues. The CDR3 DNA reads as TGCAGTCCTGTAGGGACCTTAATCTACAATGAGCAGTTCTTC. As protein: CSPVGTLIYNEQFF.

This clonotype was counted ten times or more. The V gene is TRBV5-1, the J gene TRBJ1-2; D is unresolved. V was clipped by 1 base and J by 2 bases, with 9 bases between them. The CDR3 extends over 14 amino acids. Per the germline V gene, CDR1 is SGHRS and CDR2 is YFSETQ. The CDR3 coding sequence is TGCGCCAGCAGCTTGACGGTGAGGAACTATGGCTACACCTTC. Protein sequence: CASSLTVRNYGYTF.

The chain is built from TRBV29-1 and TRBJ2-1; TRBD1 agrees at 8 bases. The CDR3 is made up of 16 amino acids. With V trimmed by 4 bases and J by 2 bases, 10 bases remained unmatched. The germline gives CDR1 SQVTM, CDR2 ANQGSEA. The CDR3 region is CSVGKDRGSTYNEQFF. CDR3 nucleotides: TGCAGCGTTGGCAAAGACAGGGGAAGTACCTACAATGAGCAGTTCTTC.

The genes are TRBV29-1 and TRBJ2-7; 9 bases match TRBD2. CDR1 and CDR2 from the germline V gene are SQVTM and ANQGSEA. Trimming removed 6 bases from V and 2 bases from J; junction bases left unmatched: 2. The CDR3 totals 12 residues. The CDR3 bases are TGCAGCGTGACTAGCGGAACCTACGAGCAGTACTTC. It is translated as CSVTSGTYEQYF.

The table lists this clonotype with a count of one. The CDR3 here is CASSGARGANYGYTF. The DNA of the CDR3 is TGTGCCAGCAGCGGGGCGCGGGGAGCTAACTATGGCTACACCTTC. V and J are TRBV12-3 or TRBV12-4 and TRBJ1-2; D perhaps matches TRBD1 (5 bases). CDR3 size: 15 residues. Trimming shortened V by 6 bases and J by 0 bases, and 14 bases separated the two germline ends.